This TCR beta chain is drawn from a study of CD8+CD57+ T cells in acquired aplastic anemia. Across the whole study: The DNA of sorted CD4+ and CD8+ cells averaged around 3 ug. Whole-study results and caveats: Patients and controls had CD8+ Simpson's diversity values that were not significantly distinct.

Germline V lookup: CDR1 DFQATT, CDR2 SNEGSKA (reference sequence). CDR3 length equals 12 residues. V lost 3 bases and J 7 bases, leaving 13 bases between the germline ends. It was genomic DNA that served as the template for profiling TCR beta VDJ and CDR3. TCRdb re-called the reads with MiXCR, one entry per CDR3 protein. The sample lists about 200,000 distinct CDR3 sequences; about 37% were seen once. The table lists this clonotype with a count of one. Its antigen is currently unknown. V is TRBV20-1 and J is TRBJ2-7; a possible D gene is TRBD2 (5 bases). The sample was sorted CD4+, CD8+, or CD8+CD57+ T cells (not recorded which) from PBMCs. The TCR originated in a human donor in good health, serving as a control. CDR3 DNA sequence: TGCAGTGCTAGCCGGGGTTTGGGGGAGCAGTACTTC. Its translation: CSASRGLGEQYF.